The rows below give T cell receptor beta chains drawn from one sample of a study of cytomegalovirus exposure and HLA in healthy donors. TCRdb's table, derived via immunoSEQ multiplex PCR, lists solely in-frame clones and lacks some. The data show around 350,000 clones, about nine tenths seen once. The material sequenced was PBMCs. All receptors come from a woman aged 18 to 35 in good health and CMV-seronegative. Both conserved end residues are part of each CDR3. The D gene is left open where the match is weak.

D	V	CDR3
.	TRBV29-1	CSVGGSEDIQYF
TRBD1	TRBV7-3	CASIHEPRQGAMFYEQYF
TRBD2	TRBV7-3	CASSYLAAGMDEQFF
TRBD2	TRBV5-1	CASSPGLAADEQFF
TRBD2	TRBV7-2	CASSLVAASGISSYNEQFF
.	TRBV10-2	CASSDTKNIQYF
.	TRBV18	CASSPSTGEYYEQYF
TRBD1	TRBV7-2	CASSSTGLGEKLFF
.	TRBV11-2	CASSLLRDGEQYF
.	TRBV6-1	CASTRTVRYEQYF
.	TRBV27	CASSLQQGTEAFF
TRBD2	TRBV7-2	CASSRLAGGTQYF
TRBD1	TRBV6-5	CASSTLGTDNSPLHF
.	TRBV5-4	CASTLTGPLTYNEQFF
TRBD1	TRBV19	CASSISWGTVGEKLFF
.	TRBV6-5	CASSFQRLRGGAFF
TRBD2	TRBV11-3	CARVFPGLAGLEQYF
TRBD1	TRBV13	CASSQTGIPGYTF
.	TRBV5-8	CASSKTGYEQYF
.	TRBV28	CASSFKGGYTF
.	TRBV14	CASSLGDYAPSDEQYF
TRBD1	TRBV19	CASSTGGEILYGYTF